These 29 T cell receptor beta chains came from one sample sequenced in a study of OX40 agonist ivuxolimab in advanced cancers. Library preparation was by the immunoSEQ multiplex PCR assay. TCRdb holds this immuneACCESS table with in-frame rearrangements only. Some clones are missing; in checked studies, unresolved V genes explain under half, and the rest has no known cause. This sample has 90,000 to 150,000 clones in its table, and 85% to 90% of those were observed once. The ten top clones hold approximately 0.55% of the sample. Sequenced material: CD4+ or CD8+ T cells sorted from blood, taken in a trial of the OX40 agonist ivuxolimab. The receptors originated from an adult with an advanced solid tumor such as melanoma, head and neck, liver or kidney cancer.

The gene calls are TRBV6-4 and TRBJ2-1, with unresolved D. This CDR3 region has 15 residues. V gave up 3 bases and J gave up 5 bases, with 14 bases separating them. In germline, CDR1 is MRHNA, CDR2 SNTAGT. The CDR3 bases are TGTGCCAGCAGTGAATCTTCCCGACTTGACAATGAGCAGTTCTTC. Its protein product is CASSESSRLDNEQFF.

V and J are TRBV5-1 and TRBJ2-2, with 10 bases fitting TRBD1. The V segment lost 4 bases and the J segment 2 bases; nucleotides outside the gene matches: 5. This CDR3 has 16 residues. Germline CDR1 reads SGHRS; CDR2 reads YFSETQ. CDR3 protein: CASSQTGGPNTGELFF. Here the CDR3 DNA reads TGCGCCAGCAGCCAGACAGGGGGCCCTAACACCGGGGAGCTGTTTTTT.

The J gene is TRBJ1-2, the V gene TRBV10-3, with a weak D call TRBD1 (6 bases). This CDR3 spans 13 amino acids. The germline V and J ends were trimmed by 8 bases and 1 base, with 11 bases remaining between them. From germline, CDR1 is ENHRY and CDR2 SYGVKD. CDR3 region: CAIGRGLNYGYTF. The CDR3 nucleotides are TGTGCCATCGGCCGGGGGCTTAACTATGGCTACACCTTC.

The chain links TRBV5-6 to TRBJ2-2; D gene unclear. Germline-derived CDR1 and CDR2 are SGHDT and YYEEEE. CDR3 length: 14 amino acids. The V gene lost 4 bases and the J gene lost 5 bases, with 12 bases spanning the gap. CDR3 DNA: TGTGCCAGCAGCGTACAACCTGGGACCGGGGAGCTGTTTTTT. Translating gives CASSVQPGTGELFF. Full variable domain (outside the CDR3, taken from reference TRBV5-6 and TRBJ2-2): DAGVTQSPTHLIKTRGQQVTLRCSPKSGHDTVSWYQQALGQGPQFIFQYYEEEERQRGNFPDRFSGHQFPNYSSELNVNALLLGDSALYLCASSVQPGTGELFFGEGSRLTVL.

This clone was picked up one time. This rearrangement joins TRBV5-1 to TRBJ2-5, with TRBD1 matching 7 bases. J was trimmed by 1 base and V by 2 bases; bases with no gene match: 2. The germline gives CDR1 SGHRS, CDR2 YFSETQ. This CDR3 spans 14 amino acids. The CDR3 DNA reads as TGCGCCAGCAGCTTCGGACAGGTCCAAGAGACCCAGTACTTC. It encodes CASSFGQVQETQYF.

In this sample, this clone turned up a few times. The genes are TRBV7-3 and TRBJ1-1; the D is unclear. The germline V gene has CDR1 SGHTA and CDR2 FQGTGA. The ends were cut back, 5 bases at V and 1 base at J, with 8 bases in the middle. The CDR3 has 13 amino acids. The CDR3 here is CASSLQGNTEAFF. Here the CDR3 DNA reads TGTGCCAGCAGCCTCCAAGGGAACACTGAAGCTTTCTTT.

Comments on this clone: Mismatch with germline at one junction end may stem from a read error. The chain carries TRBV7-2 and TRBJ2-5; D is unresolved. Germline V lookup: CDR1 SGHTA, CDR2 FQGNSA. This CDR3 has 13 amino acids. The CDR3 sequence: CASGLGMGETQYF. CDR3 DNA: TGTGCCAGCGGCTTGGGTATGGGGGAGACCCAGTACTTC. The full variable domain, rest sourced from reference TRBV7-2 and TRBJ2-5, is GAGVSQSPSNKVTEKGKDVELRCDPISGHTALYWYRQSLGQGLEFLIYFQGNSAPDKSGLPSDRFSAERTGGSVSTLTIQRTQQEDSAVYLCASGLGMGETQYFGPGTRLLVL.

CDR3: CSVGTFYTDTQYF. CDR3 nucleotide sequence: TGCAGCGTGGGGACCTTTTACACAGATACGCAGTATTTT. This chain links TRBV29-1 with TRBJ2-3; the D call may be TRBD1 or TRBD2 (5 bases each). Germline CDR1 SQVTM, CDR2 ANQGSEA. The CDR3 extends over 13 amino acids. Trimming stripped 6 bases from V and 2 bases from J, with 12 bases between.

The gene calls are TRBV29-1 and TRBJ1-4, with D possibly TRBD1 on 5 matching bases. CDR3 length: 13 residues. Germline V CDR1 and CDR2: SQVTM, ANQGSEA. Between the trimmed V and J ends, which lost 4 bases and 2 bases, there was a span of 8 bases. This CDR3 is CSVARQTNEKLFF. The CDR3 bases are TGCAGCGTTGCAAGACAGACTAATGAAAAACTGTTTTTT.

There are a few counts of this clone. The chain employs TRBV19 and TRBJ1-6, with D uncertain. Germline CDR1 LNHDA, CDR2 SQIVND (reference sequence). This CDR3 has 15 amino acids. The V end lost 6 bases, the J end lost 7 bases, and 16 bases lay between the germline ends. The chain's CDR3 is CASRPRERINSPLHF. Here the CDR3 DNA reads TGTGCCAGTAGGCCCCGGGAGAGGATCAATTCACCCCTCCACTTT.

CDR3 region: CASSQETSAYNEQFF. The DNA of the CDR3 is TGCGCCAGCAGCCAGGAGACTAGTGCATACAATGAGCAGTTCTTC. The chain links TRBV4-3 to TRBJ2-1; the D gene is possibly TRBD2 (6 bases). CDR1 is LGHNA, CDR2 YSLEER, per germline. The CDR3 spans 15 residues. Trimming left V 3 bases short and J 4 bases short, with 13 bases between.

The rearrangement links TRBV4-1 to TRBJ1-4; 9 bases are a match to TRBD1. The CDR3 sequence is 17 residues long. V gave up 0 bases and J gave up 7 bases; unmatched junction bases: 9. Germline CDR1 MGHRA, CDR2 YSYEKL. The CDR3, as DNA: TGCGCCAGCAGCCAAGATTGGATAGGGACAGGGTCTGAAAAACTGTTTTTT. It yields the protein CASSQDWIGTGSEKLFF.

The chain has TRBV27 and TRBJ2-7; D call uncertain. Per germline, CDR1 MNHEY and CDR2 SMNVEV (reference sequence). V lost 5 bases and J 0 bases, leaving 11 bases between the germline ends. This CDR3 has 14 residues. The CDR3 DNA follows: TGTGCCAGCAGTGTAGCCCCCAGCTCCTACGAGCAGTACTTC. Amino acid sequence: CASSVAPSSYEQYF.

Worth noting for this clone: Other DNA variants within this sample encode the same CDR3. The CDR3 spells CSVPGQGAYEQYF. CDR3 nucleotide sequence: TGCAGCGTCCCGGGACAGGGGGCCTACGAGCAGTACTTC. The rearrangement links TRBV29-1 to TRBJ2-7; 11 positions agree with TRBD1. Per the germline V gene, CDR1 is SQVTM and CDR2 is ANQGSEA. This CDR3 contains 13 residues. Trimming cost V 6 bases and J 2 bases; bases outside gene matches: 3.

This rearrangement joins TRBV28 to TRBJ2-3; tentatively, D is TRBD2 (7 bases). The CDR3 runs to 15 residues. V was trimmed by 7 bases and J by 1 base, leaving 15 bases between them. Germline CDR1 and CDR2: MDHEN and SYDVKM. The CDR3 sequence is CASTPRGAGTDTQYF. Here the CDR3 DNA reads TGTGCCAGCACCCCCCGGGGGGCGGGCACAGATACGCAGTATTTT.

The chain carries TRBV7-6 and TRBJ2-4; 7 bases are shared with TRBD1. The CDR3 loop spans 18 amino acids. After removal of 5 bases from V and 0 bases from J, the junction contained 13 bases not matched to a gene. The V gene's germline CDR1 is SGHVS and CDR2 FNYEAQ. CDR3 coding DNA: TGTGCCAGCAGCCCGGGCCAGGGGGTTTCATTAGCCAAAAACATTCAGTACTTC. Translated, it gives CASSPGQGVSLAKNIQYF.

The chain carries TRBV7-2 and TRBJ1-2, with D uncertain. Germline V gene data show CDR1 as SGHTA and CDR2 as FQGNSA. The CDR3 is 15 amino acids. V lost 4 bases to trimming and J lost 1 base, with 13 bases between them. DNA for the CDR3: TGTGCCAGCAGCTCCCGGAGGGAGGTTAACTATGGCTACACCTTC. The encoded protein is CASSSRREVNYGYTF.

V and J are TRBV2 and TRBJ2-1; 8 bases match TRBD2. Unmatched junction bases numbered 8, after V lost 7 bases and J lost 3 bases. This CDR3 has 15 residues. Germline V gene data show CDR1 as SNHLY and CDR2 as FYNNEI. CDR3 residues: CASTMGLGNYNEQFF. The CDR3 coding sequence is TGTGCCAGCACTATGGGACTAGGGAACTACAATGAGCAGTTCTTC.

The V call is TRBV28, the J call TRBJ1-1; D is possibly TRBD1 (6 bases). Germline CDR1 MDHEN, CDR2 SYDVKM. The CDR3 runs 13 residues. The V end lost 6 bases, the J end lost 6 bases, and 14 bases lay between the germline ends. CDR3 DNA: TGTGCCAGCAGAGGGGGGCCCATCCCTGAAGCTTTCTTT. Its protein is CASRGGPIPEAFF.

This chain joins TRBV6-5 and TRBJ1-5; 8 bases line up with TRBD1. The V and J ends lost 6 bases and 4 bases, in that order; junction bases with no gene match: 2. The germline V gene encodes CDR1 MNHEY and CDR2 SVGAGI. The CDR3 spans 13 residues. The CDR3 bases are TGTGCCAGCAGGACAGGGGATAATCAGCCCCAGCATTTT. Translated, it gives CASRTGDNQPQHF.

CDR3 bases: TGTGCCAGCAGCTTTCAGGGCCTAAACAATGAGCAGTTCTTC. This translates into CASSFQGLNNEQFF. The chain is built from TRBV7-2 and TRBJ2-1, with a tentative D call TRBD1 (5 bases). Germline-derived CDR1 and CDR2 are SGHTA and FQGNSA. The CDR3 totals 14 residues. Trimming left V 3 bases short and J 5 bases short, with 11 bases between.

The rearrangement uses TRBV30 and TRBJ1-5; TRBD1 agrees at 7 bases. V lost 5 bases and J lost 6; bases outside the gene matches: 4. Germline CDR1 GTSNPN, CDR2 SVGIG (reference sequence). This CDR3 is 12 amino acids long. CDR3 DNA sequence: TGTGCCTGGGGGACAGTTGGTCAGCCCCAGCATTTT. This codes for CAWGTVGQPQHF.

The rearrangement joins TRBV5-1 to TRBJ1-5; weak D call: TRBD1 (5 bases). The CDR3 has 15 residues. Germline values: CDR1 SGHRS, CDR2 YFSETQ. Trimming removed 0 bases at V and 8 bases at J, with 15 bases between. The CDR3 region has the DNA TGCGCCAGCAGCTTGGCCCCGACCGGGGGGGAGCCCCAGCATTTT. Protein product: CASSLAPTGGEPQHF.

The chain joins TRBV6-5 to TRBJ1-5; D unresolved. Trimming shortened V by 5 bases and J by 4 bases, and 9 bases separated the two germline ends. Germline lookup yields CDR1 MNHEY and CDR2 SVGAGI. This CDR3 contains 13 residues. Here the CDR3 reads CASSKTLNQPQHF. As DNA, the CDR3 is TGTGCCAGCAGTAAGACGCTTAATCAGCCCCAGCATTTT.

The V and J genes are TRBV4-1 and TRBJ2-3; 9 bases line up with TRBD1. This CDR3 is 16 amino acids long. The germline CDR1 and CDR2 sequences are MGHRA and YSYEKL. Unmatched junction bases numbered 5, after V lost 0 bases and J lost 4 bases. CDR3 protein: CASSQEQQGASDTQYF. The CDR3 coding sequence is TGCGCCAGCAGCCAAGAACAACAGGGGGCATCAGATACGCAGTATTTT.

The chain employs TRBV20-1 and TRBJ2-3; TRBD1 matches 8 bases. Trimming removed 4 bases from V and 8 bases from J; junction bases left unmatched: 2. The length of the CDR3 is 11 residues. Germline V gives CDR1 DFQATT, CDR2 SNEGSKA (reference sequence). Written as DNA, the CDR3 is TGCAGTGCTACTACAGGGGGTACGCAGTATTTT. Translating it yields CSATTGGTQYF.

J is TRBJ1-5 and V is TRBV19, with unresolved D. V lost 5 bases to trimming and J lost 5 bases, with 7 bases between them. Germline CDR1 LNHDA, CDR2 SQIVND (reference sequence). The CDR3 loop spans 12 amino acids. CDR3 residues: CASSDGYQPQHF. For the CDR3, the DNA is TGTGCCAGTAGTGATGGGTATCAGCCCCAGCATTTT.

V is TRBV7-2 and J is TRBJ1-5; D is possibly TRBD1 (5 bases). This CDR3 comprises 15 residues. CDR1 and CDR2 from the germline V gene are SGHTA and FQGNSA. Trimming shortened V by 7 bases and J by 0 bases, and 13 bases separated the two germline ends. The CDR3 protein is CASTAVGDSNQPQHF. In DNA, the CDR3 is TGTGCCAGCACCGCTGTGGGGGATAGCAATCAGCCCCAGCATTTT.

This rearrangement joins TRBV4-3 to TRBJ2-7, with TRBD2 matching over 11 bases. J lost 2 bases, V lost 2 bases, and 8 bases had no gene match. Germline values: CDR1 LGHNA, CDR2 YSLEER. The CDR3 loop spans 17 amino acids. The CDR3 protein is CASSQRLAGTTAYEQYF. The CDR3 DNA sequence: TGCGCCAGCAGCCAACGACTAGCGGGGACCACCGCCTACGAGCAGTACTTC.